This TCR beta chain was captured in a study of cytomegalovirus exposure and HLA in healthy donors. Overall study context: In a previous analysis, 100 million to 140 million unique TCR beta sequences were found from 150 million to 200 million T cells.

Study-wide findings and caveats: The listing of some 170 TCR beta chains classed them as cytomegalovirus-associated. A later analysis linked a missense variant in DCLRE1C to the trimming of TCR beta V and J genes.

Germline loops: CDR1 SGHRS, CDR2 YFSETQ. The CDR3 consists of 18 residues. Trimming cost V 0 bases and J 7 bases; bases outside gene matches: 16. Primers included in the PCR were 60 Vbeta and 13 Jbeta primers. TCRdb's table, derived via immunoSEQ multiplex PCR, lists solely in-frame clones and lacks some. The data contain roughly 250,000 clones, around four fifths of them singletons. Healthy bone marrow donors made up the donor group. This clone has just one count. Its target is unknown. The source of this sequence is a middle-aged woman in good health and CMV-seropositive. The V and J genes are TRBV5-1 and TRBJ2-7; 10 bases agree with TRBD1. The source material was PBMCs. Written as DNA, the CDR3 is TGCGCCAGCAGCTTGGCCGGTAGGACAGGGGGTAGTTCGTTGGAGCAGTACTTC. Translating it yields CASSLAGRTGGSSLEQYF.